This T cell receptor (beta chain) is drawn from a study of T cell repertoires in cytomegalovirus infection. TCRdb used MiXCR to reprocess the reads, holding one entry per CDR3 protein. Among more than 50,000 distinct CDR3 sequences listed, around 34% were seen once. Germline V gives CDR1 LGHNA, CDR2 YSLEER. V was cut by 1 base and J by 2 bases, with 8 bases left in between. CDR3 length equals 14 residues. This clonotype was observed a few times. Its antigen is undetermined. The J gene is TRBJ1-2, the V gene TRBV4-3; D is perhaps TRBD1 (6 bases). The sequencing sample was made of PBMCs, sequenced either directly or after in vitro stimulation (not recorded which). The clonotype originates from a human donor in good health (CMV status not recorded). Some clones in this sample may be carry-over from other donors' samples. The CDR3 DNA reads as TGCGCCAGCAGCCAAGGGGGGCCAAACTATGGCTACACCTTC. Encoded protein: CASSQGGPNYGYTF.